This T cell receptor (beta chain) was obtained from a study of CD4 T cells in relation to SARS-CoV-2 and coronaviruses. Study overall: After around 10 days of antigen culture, PBMC TCR beta CDR3s were sequenced.

Unexposed donor CD4+ T cells date from about 2011-2018, before the COVID-19 pandemic. After roughly 9 days of culture, CD4+ T cells were isolated. As cell numbers allowed, unexposed-donor CD4+ T cells faced SARS-CoV-2 S/N and four cold-coronavirus spikes. The CDR3 sequence is 14 residues long. V was cut by 7 bases and J by 6 bases, with 19 bases left in between. From germline, CDR1 is GTSNPN and CDR2 SVGIG (reference sequence). Assay used: immunoSEQ multiplex PCR; TCRdb lists only in-frame clones, some missing. The sample carries approximately 27,000 clones, about 75% recorded once. Of note for this clone: Its antigen is not identified.

The TCR sequence derives from a human donor in good health. V and J are TRBV30 and TRBJ2-1; either TRBD1 or TRBD2 may fit D (6 bases each). The sample consisted of CD4+ T cells from PBMCs, cultured in vitro. Written as DNA, the CDR3 is TGTGCCTCGACCTCGCGAGGGGGGTTCAATGAGCAGTTCTTC. Protein: CASTSRGGFNEQFF.